This T cell receptor (beta chain) is from a study of metastatic and nonmetastatic thyroid tumors. Study context: The authors compared repertoires across blood and tumor or nodule tissue from malignant and benign thyroid patients. Study conclusions and caveats: Malignant thyroid tumors reportedly had TCR beta diversity that was significantly higher than in benign nodules, in blood and tumor.

This clone was counted a few times. Its antigen is currently unknown. Per the original data handling: It was from CDR3 differences across clinicopathological groups that a distant-metastasis classifier for papillary thyroid cancer was built. TCRdb re-clonotyped the PCR reads via MiXCR. TCRdb's processing, not the authors', yielded these V and J calls. Of approximately 9,500 clones detected, roughly 30% appear once; the ten largest clones hold 4.8%. Patients had received no treatment of any kind before thyroid surgery. CDR3 size: 14 residues. Germline lookup yields CDR1 DFQATT and CDR2 SNEGSKA (reference sequence). V was trimmed by 1 base and J by 3 bases, leaving 12 bases between them.

The sequenced sample consisted of tumor tissue. The clonotype originates from a female donor with papillary thyroid cancer or a benign thyroid nodule (not recorded which). Some clones in this sample may be carry-over from other donors' samples. This rearrangement joins TRBV20-1 to TRBJ1-2; the D gene is possibly TRBD1 (6 bases). This chain's CDR3 is CSARGKAGDYGYTF. The CDR3 DNA reads as TGCAGTGCTAGAGGAAAGGCAGGGGACTATGGCTACACCTTC.